These 16 T cell receptor beta chains were sequenced from one sample in a study of cytomegalovirus exposure and HLA in healthy donors. A multiplex PCR was run with 60 Vbeta primers and 13 Jbeta primers. Only in-frame clones appear in the TCRdb table, and some are missing; sequencing was by immunoSEQ multiplex PCR. The top ten clones hold about 6.1% of a sample with roughly 100,000 clones, 65% to 80% of them seen once. Sequencing was performed on PBMCs. All receptors come from a woman aged 45 to 65 in good health and CMV-seropositive.

This clone turned up a few times. The chain is built from TRBV9 and TRBJ1-3; no clear D. CDR1 SGDLS and CDR2 YYNGEE come from the germline V gene. The CDR3 totals 15 residues. V lost 4 bases and J lost 7, with 18 bases in between. CDR3 DNA sequence: TGTGCCAGCAGCTCCTCCGCCGCGGAGAGGAACACCATATATTTT. Translation gives CASSSSAAERNTIYF.

This clone was seen a handful of times. The chain couples TRBV5-1 to TRBJ2-1; possible D gene TRBD1, 6 bases. Looked up from germline, CDR1 is SGHRS and CDR2 is YFSETQ. This CDR3 region has 15 residues. The V end was cut by 4 bases, the J end by 6 bases, with 17 bases between. The CDR3 here is CASSLGQNVLNEQFF. The CDR3 DNA follows: TGCGCCAGCAGCCTTGGACAGAATGTACTCAATGAGCAGTTCTTC.

CDR3 amino acids: CASSLAYEQYF. The CDR3 DNA is TGCGCCAGCAGCCTCGCCTACGAGCAGTACTTC. J is TRBJ2-5 and V is TRBV5-1; no definite D call. The end of the DNA fits TRBJ2-7 better, so the J call may be wrong. This CDR3 region has 11 residues. CDR1 is SGHRS, CDR2 YFSETQ, per germline.

By sample share, this clone is medium-sized. The chain has TRBV2 and TRBJ1-3, with D maybe TRBD1 (5 bases). CDR1 and CDR2 from the germline V gene are SNHLY and FYNNEI. V lost 6 bases and J 2 bases, leaving 8 bases between the germline ends. This CDR3 has 13 amino acids. The CDR3 coding sequence is TGTGCCAGCAGGGGGCAGACTGGAAACACCATATATTTT. Translating it yields CASRGQTGNTIYF.

The chain recombines TRBV29-1 with TRBJ2-5; tentatively, D is TRBD2 (6 bases). The V and J ends lost 4 bases and 4 bases respectively, with 16 bases between them. CDR3 length equals 14 residues. From germline, CDR1 is SQVTM and CDR2 ANQGSEA. CDR3 sequence (DNA): TGCAGCGTTGGGGCGGGGCCAGGGAGAGAGACCCAGTACTTC. It translates to CSVGAGPGRETQYF. Full variable domain (outside the CDR3, taken from reference TRBV29-1 and TRBJ2-5): SAVISQKPSRDICQRGTSLTIQCQVDSQVTMMFWYRQQPGQSLTLIATANQGSEATYESGFVIDKFPISRPNLTFSTLTVSNMSPEDSSIYLCSVGAGPGRETQYFGPGTRLLVL.

V gene TRBV2 combines with J gene TRBJ2-2; no clear D. CDR1 and CDR2 (germline): SNHLY, FYNNEI. V lost 4 bases to trimming and J lost 0 bases, with 6 bases between them. The CDR3 is 14 amino acids. The CDR3 is CASSVSANTGELFF. Here the CDR3 DNA reads TGTGCCAGCAGTGTTTCGGCGAACACCGGGGAGCTGTTTTTT.

The chain uses TRBV5-1 and TRBJ1-2, with TRBD1 identical over 10 bases. The CDR3 is made up of 16 amino acids. Germline trimming cut 1 base from V and 8 bases from J; bases unmatched to any gene: 11. Germline CDR1 SGHRS, CDR2 YFSETQ. The CDR3 DNA reads TGCGCCAGCAGCTTGATGGGGGACAGGGGCGCCGGAGGCTACACCTTC. The encoded protein is CASSLMGDRGAGGYTF.

The chain recombines TRBV28 with TRBJ1-6; D is perhaps TRBD1 (6 bases). CDR1 is MDHEN and CDR2 is SYDVKM in the germline V gene. V gave up 6 bases and J gave up 7 bases, with 10 bases separating them. This CDR3 spans 13 amino acids. CDR3: CASRLDSNSPLHF. DNA for the CDR3: TGTGCCAGCAGGCTGGACAGCAATTCACCCCTCCACTTT.

This clone was counted once. This chain uses TRBV20-1 with TRBJ1-2; perhaps TRBD1 as D (5 bases). This CDR3 is 11 amino acids long. V was shortened by 1 base and J by 8 bases, with 8 bases between the two germline ends. CDR1 DFQATT and CDR2 SNEGSKA come from the germline V gene (reference sequence). In DNA, the CDR3 is TGCAGTGCTAGAGCAGGGTACGGCTACACCTTC. This sequence encodes CSARAGYGYTF.

V usage is TRBV4-1 and J usage is TRBJ1-4; 10 bases are a match to TRBD1. J was trimmed by 5 bases and V by 5 bases; bases with no gene match: 2. CDR1 is MGHRA, CDR2 YSYEKL, per germline. This CDR3 comprises 14 residues. This chain's CDR3 is CASSSGQGNEKLFF. The DNA of the CDR3 is TGCGCCAGCAGCTCGGGACAGGGGAATGAAAAACTGTTTTTT.

The chain joins TRBV7-8 to TRBJ1-1; the D is unclear. CDR1 and CDR2 (germline): SGHVS, FQNEAQ. Trimming removed 1 base from V and 3 bases from J, with 6 bases in between. The CDR3 has 13 amino acids. The CDR3 DNA follows: TGTGCCAGCAGCTTAGTTCGGGACACTGAAGCTTTCTTT. It codes for CASSLVRDTEAFF.

V is TRBV5-6 and J is TRBJ2-5, with 7 bases lining up with TRBD2. Germline V gene sequence: CDR1 SGHDT, CDR2 YYEEEE. The CDR3 sequence is 14 residues long. J gave up 11 bases and V 3 bases, and 13 bases lay outside the gene matches. The CDR3 nucleotides are TGTGCCAGCAGCTATAGGCGGGGGTTAGTTGAGCAGTACTTC. Translation gives CASSYRRGLVEQYF.

This sequence joins TRBV19 and TRBJ2-6; 8 bases line up with TRBD1. J lost 0 bases, V lost 4 bases, and 11 bases had no gene match. The CDR3 covers 19 residues. Germline CDR1 LNHDA, CDR2 SQIVND (reference sequence). The CDR3 nucleotides read TGTGCCAGTAGTACCTCCCACGGGACAGGAGGCTCTGGGGCCAACGTCCTGACTTTC. It yields the protein CASSTSHGTGGSGANVLTF.

This clone was seen a few times. The chain has TRBV7-2 and TRBJ2-1; 12 bases are shared with TRBD2. Unmatched junction bases numbered 6, after V lost 5 bases and J lost 4 bases. The CDR3 is 16 residues long. Germline lookup yields CDR1 SGHTA and CDR2 FQGNSA. The CDR3 DNA sequence: TGTGCCAGCAGCCACCTAGCGGGGGGGCTTTACAATGAGCAGTTCTTC. Protein product: CASSHLAGGLYNEQFF.

This chain links TRBV2 with TRBJ1-4, with 8 bases identical to TRBD1. V lost 4 bases, J lost 6 bases, and 10 bases stayed unmatched. The CDR3 extends over 16 amino acids. Germline assignment: CDR1 SNHLY and CDR2 FYNNEI. The chain's CDR3 is CASSGGKGQGDEKLFF. Here the CDR3 DNA reads TGTGCCAGCAGTGGGGGGAAAGGACAGGGAGATGAAAAACTGTTTTTT. The complete variable domain, with remaining parts taken from reference TRBV2 and TRBJ1-4, reads EPEVTQTPSHQVTQMGQEVILRCVPISNHLYFYWYRQILGQKVEFLVSFYNNEISEKSEIFDDQFSVERPDGSNFTLKIRSTKLEDSAMYFCASSGGKGQGDEKLFFGSGTQLSVL.

In the case of this clone: Distinct nucleotide sequences in the sample also encode this CDR3. The CDR3 coding sequence is TGTGCCAGTAGTATCCCGGGCACAGATACGCAGTATTTT. Residues: CASSIPGTDTQYF. The V and J genes are TRBV19 and TRBJ2-3, with unresolved D. The CDR3 is made up of 13 amino acids. The germline V and J ends were trimmed by 3 bases and 1 base, with 5 bases remaining between them. Germline V gives CDR1 LNHDA, CDR2 SQIVND (reference sequence).